This paragraph reports one TCR beta chain. The sample comes from a study of blood T cell repertoires in COVID-19. Study summary: Whether acute or convalescent, the COVID-19 samples came from the United States, Italy and Spain. Sample material is recorded as cDNA or gDNA derived from T cells, B-cell-depleted T cells, or PBMCs.

The table came from immunoSEQ multiplex PCR; TCRdb's copy has only in-frame clones and leaves some out. The table includes about 250,000 clones, 80% to 90% detected once. The CDR3 is 14 amino acids. The V segment lost 4 bases and the J segment 7 bases; nucleotides outside the gene matches: 4. From germline, CDR1 is LGHNA and CDR2 YSLEER. In terms of age and location, participants ranged from about 18 to 95 years and lived in roughly 22 US areas. Researchers sorted participants into cohorts using their self-reported clinical history. This chain joins TRBV4-3 and TRBJ1-6, with 7 nucleotides matching TRBD1. Source material: PBMCs or T cells enriched from blood (not recorded which). The TCR was taken from a woman aged 25 to 39 with acute COVID-19. The CDR3: CASSRGTENSPLHF. As DNA, the CDR3 is TGCGCCAGCAGCCGAGGGACAGAGAATTCACCCCTCCACTTT.